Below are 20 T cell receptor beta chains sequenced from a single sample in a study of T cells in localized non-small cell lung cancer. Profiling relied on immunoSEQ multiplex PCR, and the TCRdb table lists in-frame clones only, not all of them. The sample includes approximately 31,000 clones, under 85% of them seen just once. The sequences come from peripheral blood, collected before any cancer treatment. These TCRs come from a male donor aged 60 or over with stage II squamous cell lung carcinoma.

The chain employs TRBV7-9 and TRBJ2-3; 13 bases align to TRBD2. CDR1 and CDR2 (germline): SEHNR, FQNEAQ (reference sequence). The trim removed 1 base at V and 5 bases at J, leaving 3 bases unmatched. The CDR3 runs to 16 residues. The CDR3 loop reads CASSLGLAGGIDTQYF. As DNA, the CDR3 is TGTGCCAGCAGCTTAGGACTAGCGGGGGGCATAGATACGCAGTATTTT.

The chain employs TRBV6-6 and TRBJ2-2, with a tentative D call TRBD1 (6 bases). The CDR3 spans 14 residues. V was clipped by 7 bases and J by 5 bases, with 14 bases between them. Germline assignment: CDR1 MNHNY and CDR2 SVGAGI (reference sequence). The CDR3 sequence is CASTQDSSTGELFF. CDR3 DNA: TGTGCCAGCACCCAGGACAGTTCTACCGGGGAGCTGTTTTTT.

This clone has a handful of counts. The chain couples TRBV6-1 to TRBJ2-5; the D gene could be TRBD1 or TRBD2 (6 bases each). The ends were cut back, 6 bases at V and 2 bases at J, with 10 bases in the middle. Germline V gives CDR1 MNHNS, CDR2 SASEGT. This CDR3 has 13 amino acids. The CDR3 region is CASRGGQQETQYF. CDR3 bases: TGTGCCAGCAGGGGAGGACAGCAAGAGACCCAGTACTTC.

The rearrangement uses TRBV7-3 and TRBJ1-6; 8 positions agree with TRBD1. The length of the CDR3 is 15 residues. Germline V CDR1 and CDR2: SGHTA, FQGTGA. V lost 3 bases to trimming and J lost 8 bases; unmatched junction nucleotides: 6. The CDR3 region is CASSFTGTGDSPLHF. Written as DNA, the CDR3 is TGTGCCAGCAGCTTCACAGGGACAGGTGATTCACCCCTCCACTTT.

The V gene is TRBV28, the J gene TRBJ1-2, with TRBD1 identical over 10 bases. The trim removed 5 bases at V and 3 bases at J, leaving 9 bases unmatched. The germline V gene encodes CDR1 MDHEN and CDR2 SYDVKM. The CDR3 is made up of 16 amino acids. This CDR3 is CASSAPTGGAHYGYTF. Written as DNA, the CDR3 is TGTGCCAGCAGTGCCCCGACAGGGGGCGCCCACTATGGCTACACCTTC.

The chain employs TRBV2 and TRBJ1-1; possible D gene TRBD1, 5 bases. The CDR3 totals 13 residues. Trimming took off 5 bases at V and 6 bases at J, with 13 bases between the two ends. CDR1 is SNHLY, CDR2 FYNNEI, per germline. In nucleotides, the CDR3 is TGTGCCAGCAGTTATTCGGTGGGACCTGAAGCTTTCTTT. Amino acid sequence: CASSYSVGPEAFF.

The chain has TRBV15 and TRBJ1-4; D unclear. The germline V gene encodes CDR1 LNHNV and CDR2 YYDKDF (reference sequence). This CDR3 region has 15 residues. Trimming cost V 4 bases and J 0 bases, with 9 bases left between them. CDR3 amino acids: CATSTPGATNEKLFF. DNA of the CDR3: TGTGCCACCAGCACGCCCGGAGCAACTAATGAAAAACTGTTTTTT.

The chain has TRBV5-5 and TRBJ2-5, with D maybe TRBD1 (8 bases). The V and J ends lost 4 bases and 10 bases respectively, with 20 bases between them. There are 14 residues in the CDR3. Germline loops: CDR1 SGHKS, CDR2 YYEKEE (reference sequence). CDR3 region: CASSPPTGGEDQYF. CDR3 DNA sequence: TGTGCCAGCAGCCCGCCCACAGGGGGGGAAGACCAGTACTTC.

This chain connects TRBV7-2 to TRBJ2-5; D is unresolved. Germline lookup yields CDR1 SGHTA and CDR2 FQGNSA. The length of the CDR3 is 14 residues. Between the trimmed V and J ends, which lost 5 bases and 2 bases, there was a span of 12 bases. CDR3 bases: TGTGCCAGCAGCCTGACGGTTCTACAAGAGACCCAGTACTTC. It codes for CASSLTVLQETQYF.

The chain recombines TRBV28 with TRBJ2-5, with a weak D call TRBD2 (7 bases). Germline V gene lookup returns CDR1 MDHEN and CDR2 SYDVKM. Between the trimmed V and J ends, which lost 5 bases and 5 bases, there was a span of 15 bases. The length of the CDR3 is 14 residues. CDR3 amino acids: CASSLGGAGETQYF. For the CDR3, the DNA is TGTGCCAGCAGTCTAGGGGGGGCCGGCGAGACCCAGTACTTC.

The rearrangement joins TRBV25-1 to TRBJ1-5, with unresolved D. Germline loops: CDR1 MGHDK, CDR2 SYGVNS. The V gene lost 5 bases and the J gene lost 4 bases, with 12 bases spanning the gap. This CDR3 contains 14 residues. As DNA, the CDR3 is TGTGCCAGCAGTTACCAGGACGGAAATCAGCCCCAGCATTTT. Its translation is CASSYQDGNQPQHF.

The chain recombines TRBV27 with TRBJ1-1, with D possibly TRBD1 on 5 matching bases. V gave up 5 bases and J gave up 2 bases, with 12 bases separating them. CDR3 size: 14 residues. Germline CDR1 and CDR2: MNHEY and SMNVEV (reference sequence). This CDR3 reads CASSQGRENTEAFF. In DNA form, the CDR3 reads TGTGCCAGCAGTCAGGGACGGGAAAACACTGAAGCTTTCTTT.

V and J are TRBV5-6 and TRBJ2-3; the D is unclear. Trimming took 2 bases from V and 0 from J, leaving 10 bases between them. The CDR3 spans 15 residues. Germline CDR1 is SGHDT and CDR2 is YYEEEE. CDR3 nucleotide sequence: TGTGCCAGCAGCTTCGGCAGCCCAAGCACAGATACGCAGTATTTT. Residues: CASSFGSPSTDTQYF.

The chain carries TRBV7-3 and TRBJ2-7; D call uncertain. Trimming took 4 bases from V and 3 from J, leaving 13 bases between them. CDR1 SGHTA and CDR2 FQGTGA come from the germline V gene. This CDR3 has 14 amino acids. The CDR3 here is CASSYIGRNYEQYF. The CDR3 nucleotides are TGTGCCAGCAGCTATATTGGACGGAACTACGAGCAGTACTTC. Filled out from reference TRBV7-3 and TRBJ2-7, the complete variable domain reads GAGVSQTPSNKVTEKGKYVELRCDPISGHTALYWYRQSLGQGPEFLIYFQGTGAADDSGLPNDRFFAVRPEGSVSTLKIQRTERGDSAVYLCASSYIGRNYEQYFGPGTRLTVT.

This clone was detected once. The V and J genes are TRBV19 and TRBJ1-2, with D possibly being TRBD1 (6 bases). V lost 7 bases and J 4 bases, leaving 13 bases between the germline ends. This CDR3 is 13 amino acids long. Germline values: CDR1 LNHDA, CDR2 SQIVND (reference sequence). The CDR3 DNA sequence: TGTGCCAGTATGGGGGGCGAGGTCTATGGCTACACCTTC. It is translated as CASMGGEVYGYTF.

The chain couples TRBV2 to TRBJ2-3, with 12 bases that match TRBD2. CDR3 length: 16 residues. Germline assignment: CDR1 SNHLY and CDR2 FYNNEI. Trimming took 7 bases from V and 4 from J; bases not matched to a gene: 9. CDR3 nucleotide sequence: TGTGCCAGCACCCCTAGCGGGAGGGCCTTGGCAGATACGCAGTATTTT. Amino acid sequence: CASTPSGRALADTQYF.

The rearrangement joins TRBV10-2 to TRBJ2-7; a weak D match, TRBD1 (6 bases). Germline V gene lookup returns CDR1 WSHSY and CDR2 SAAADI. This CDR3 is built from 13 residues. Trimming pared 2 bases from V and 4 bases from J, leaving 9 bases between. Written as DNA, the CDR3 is TGCGCCAGCAGTGAGGGAGGACAGTACGAGCAGTACTTC. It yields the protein CASSEGGQYEQYF.

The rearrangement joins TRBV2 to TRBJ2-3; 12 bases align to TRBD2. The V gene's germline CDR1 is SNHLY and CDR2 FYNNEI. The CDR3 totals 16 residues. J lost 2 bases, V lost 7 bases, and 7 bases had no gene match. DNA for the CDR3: TGTGCCAGCACCCAACTAGCGGGGGGCCTCACAGATACGCAGTATTTT. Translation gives CASTQLAGGLTDTQYF.

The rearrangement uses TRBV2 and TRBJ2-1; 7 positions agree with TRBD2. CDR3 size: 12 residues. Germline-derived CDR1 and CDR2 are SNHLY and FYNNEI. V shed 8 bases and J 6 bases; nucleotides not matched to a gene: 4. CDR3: CASCGSVNEQFF. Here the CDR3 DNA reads TGTGCCAGCTGCGGGAGTGTCAATGAGCAGTTCTTC.

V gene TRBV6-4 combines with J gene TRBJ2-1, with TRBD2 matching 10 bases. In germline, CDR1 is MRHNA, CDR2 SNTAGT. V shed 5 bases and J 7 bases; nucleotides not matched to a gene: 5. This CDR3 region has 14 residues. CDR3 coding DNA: TGTGCCAGCAGTTCGGCTAGCGGGGGAAATGAGCAGTTCTTC. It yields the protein CASSSASGGNEQFF.